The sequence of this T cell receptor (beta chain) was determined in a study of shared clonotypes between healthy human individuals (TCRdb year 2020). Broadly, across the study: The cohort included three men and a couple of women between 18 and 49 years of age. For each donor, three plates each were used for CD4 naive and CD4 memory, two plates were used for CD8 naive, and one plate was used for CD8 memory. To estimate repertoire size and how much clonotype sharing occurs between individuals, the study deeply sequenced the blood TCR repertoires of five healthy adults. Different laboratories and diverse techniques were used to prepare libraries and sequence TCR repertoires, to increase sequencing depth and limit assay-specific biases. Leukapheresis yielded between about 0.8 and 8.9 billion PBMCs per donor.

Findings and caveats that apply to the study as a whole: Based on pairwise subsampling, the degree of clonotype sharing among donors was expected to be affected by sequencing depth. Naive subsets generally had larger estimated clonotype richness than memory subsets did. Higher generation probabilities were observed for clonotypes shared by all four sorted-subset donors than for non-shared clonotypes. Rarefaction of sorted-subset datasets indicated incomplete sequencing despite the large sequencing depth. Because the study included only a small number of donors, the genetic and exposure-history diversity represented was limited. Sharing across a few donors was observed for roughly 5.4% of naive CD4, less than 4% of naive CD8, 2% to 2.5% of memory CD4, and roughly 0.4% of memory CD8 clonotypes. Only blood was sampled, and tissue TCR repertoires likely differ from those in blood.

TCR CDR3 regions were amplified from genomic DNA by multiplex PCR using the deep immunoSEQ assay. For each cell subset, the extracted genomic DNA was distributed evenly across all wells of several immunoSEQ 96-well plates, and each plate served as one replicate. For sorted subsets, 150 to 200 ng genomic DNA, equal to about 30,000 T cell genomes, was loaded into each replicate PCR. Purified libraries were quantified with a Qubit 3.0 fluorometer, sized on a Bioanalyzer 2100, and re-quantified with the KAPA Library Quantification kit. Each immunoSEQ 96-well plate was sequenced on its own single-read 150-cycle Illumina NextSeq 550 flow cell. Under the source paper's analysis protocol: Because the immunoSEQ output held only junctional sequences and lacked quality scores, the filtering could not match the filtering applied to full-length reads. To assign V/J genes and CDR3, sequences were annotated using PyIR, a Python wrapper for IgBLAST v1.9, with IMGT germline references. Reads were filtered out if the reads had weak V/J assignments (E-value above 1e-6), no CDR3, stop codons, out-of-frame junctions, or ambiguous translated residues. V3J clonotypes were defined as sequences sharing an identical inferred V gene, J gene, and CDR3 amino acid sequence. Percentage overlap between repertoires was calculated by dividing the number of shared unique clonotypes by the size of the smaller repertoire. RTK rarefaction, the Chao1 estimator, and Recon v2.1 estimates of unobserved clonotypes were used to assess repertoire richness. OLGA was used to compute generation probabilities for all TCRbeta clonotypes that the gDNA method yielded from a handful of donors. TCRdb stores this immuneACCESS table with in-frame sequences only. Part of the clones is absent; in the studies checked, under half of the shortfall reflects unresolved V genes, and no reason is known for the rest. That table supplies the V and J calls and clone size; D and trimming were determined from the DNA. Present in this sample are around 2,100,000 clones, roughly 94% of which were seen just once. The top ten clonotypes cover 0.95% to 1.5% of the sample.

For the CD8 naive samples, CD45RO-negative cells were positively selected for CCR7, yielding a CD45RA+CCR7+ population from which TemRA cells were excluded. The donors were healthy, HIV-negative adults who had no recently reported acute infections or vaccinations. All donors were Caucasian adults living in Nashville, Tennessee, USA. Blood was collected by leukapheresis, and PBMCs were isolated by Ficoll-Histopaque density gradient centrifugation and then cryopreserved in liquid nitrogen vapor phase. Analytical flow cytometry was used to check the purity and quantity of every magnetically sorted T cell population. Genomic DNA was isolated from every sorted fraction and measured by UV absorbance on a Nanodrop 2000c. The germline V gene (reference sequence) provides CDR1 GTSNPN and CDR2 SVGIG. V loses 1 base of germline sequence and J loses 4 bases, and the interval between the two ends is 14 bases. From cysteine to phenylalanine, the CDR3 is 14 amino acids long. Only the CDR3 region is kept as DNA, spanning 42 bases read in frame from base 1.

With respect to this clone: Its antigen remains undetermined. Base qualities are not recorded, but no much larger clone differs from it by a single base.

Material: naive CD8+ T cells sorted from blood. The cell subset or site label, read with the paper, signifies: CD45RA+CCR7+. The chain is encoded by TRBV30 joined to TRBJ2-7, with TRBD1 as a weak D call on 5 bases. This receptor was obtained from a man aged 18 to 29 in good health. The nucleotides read TGTGCCTGGAGTGCAGGGTCCCTCCTTTACGAGCAGTACTTC. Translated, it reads CAWSAGSLLYEQYF.